A selection of T cell receptor beta chains follows, all from one sample in a study of blood T cell repertoires in COVID-19. Produced via immunoSEQ multiplex PCR; TCRdb's table is partial and in-frame only. The sample carries approximately 390,000 clones, approximately 87% recorded once. The sample taken for sequencing was peripheral blood. Receptors originate from a woman between 55 and 75 years old with COVID-19, enrolled during active disease. CDR3s include the opening cysteine and the closing phenylalanine or tryptophan. The D gene is left open where the match is weak. Expanded clones get a size class; other rows say once, few or many, or leave the size out.

abundance,v_gene,d_gene,j_gene,len,CDR3nt,CDR3aa
NA,TRBV6-5,NA,TRBJ2-3,14,TGTGCCAGCAGCCCCGGGGGAAGCACAGATACGCAGTATTTT,CASSPGGSTDTQYF
NA,TRBV19,NA,TRBJ2-6,15,TGTGCCAGTAGTCCCCGGAGCTCTGGGGCCAACGTCCTGACTTTC,CASSPRSSGANVLTF
NA,TRBV30,NA,TRBJ2-7,13,TGTGCCTGGAGCCGGGGGTCCCTCTACGAGCAGTACTTC,CAWSRGSLYEQYF
NA,TRBV6-5,TRBD1,TRBJ1-1,16,TGTGCCAGCAGTTCTTCACCGGGACAGGGGGGCACTGAAGCTTTCTTT,CASSSSPGQGGTEAFF
NA,TRBV5-1,TRBD1,TRBJ2-5,15,TGCGCCAGCAGCTCGTGGGCGGACAGGGCGGGGACCCAGTACTTC,CASSSWADRAGTQYF
NA,TRBV29-1,NA,TRBJ2-1,17,TGCAGCGTTGACCTAGCGCGATCCGCCTACTCCTACAATGAGCAGTTCTTC,CSVDLARSAYSYNEQFF
NA,TRBV5-1,TRBD1,TRBJ1-1,14,TGCGCCAGCAAGACCGGGACAGGGCCCACTGAAGCTTTCTTT,CASKTGTGPTEAFF
once,TRBV27,NA,TRBJ1-1,16,TGTGCCAGCAGAAACCCGGGACACAGGATGAACACTGAAGCTTTCTTT,CASRNPGHRMNTEAFF
NA,TRBV5-8,TRBD2,TRBJ2-3,18,TGTGCCAGCAGCCGAGGGACTAGCGGGGTGCCTCTCACAGATACGCAGTATTTT,CASSRGTSGVPLTDTQYF
once,TRBV4-1,TRBD2,TRBJ2-5,17,TGCGCCAGCAGCCAATTTTCTAGCGGGGGGACACAAGAGACCCAGTACTTC,CASSQFSSGGTQETQYF
NA,TRBV3-1/TRBV3-2,NA,TRBJ1-3,16,TGTGCCAGCAGCAATCCCCAAGGGGGAAGAGGAAACACCATATATTTT,CASSNPQGGRGNTIYF
few,TRBV27,TRBD2,TRBJ2-5,15,TGTGCCAGCAGGCCCCCCCGAGCGGGGAGCGAGACCCAGTACTTC,CASRPPRAGSETQYF
NA,TRBV5-4,NA,TRBJ2-2,13,TGTGCCAGCAGGGGGCCAGTTACCGGGGAGCTGTTTTTT,CASRGPVTGELFF
few,TRBV5-1,NA,TRBJ1-2,11,TGCGCCAGCAGCTTGGCCGGGGGCTACACCTTC,CASSLAGGYTF
NA,TRBV7-9,TRBD2,TRBJ2-7,17,TGTGCCAGCAGCTTACGCGCGACCGGGACTAGCGGGGGCGAGCAGTACTTC,CASSLRATGTSGGEQYF
NA,TRBV3-1/TRBV3-2,NA,TRBJ2-7,14,TGTGCCAGCAGCCCACGGGGGTCCTCCCACGAGCAGTACTTC,CASSPRGSSHEQYF
NA,TRBV2,TRBD1,TRBJ2-1,15,TGTGCCAGAGGCCCCGGGGAGAGGGGGCGCAATGAGCAGTTCTTC,CARGPGERGRNEQFF
once,TRBV18,NA,TRBJ2-2,16,TGTGCCAGCTCACCACCTGCGGGGCTCAACACCGGGGAGCTGTTTTTT,CASSPPAGLNTGELFF
NA,TRBV19,NA,TRBJ1-6,17,TGTGCCAGTAGTACGCGACAGAAGAGCTCCTATAATTCACCCCTCCACTTT,CASSTRQKSSYNSPLHF
NA,TRBV18,NA,TRBJ1-2,13,TGTGCCAGCTCACTTGACAGAAGCTATGGCTACACCTTC,CASSLDRSYGYTF
NA,TRBV5-6,TRBD1,TRBJ2-1,15,TGTGCCAGCAGCGCCGGGACAGGGGGTTGGAATGAGCAGTTCTTC,CASSAGTGGWNEQFF
NA,TRBV25-1,NA,TRBJ2-1,16,TGTGCCAGCAGTACGACCACAGGACACTCCTACAATGAGCAGTTCTTC,CASSTTTGHSYNEQFF
NA,TRBV5-1,NA,TRBJ1-3,14,TGCGCCAGCAGCCCTCCGGGCTCTGGAAACACCATATATTTT,CASSPPGSGNTIYF
NA,TRBV7-9,NA,TRBJ1-6,15,TGTGCCAGCAGCTTAGCTGGGGGGGCGAATTCACCCCTCCACTTT,CASSLAGGANSPLHF
NA,TRBV29-1,NA,TRBJ1-2,16,TGCAGCGTTGCCGTTGGGAGAGACACTACTCACTATGGCTACACCTTC,CSVAVGRDTTHYGYTF
NA,TRBV20-1,TRBD1,TRBJ1-1,11,TGCAGTGCTGGGGGGACAGATGAAGCTTTCTTT,CSAGGTDEAFF
NA,TRBV5-8,TRBD1,TRBJ2-7,16,TGTGCCAGCAGCTCCCATCGGGGACAGGGAGAGTACGAGCAGTACTTC,CASSSHRGQGEYEQYF
once,TRBV5-3,NA,TRBJ1-1,15,TGTGCCAGAAGCATCGGGACACCCAAACGCACTGAAGCTTTCTTT,CARSIGTPKRTEAFF
once,TRBV4-1,NA,TRBJ1-3,14,TGCGCCAGCAGCCCGGCAGACACTGGAAACACCATATATTTT,CASSPADTGNTIYF
NA,TRBV27,NA,TRBJ1-2,15,TGTGCCAGCAGTTTTGACAGCCGACGGGCCTATGGCTACACCTTC,CASSFDSRRAYGYTF
NA,TRBV6-2/TRBV6-3,TRBD1,TRBJ1-5,14,TGTGCCAGCAGTAGGACAGGGGGGGATCAGCCCCAGCATTTT,CASSRTGGDQPQHF
NA,TRBV19,TRBD2,TRBJ2-3,15,TGTGCCAGTAGTACCGTAGCGGGGGGAAGGGATACGCAGTATTTT,CASSTVAGGRDTQYF
NA,TRBV9,NA,TRBJ1-2,17,TGTGCCAGCAGCCCCGAGGGCGCATATATGGCAAACTATGGCTACACCTTC,CASSPEGAYMANYGYTF
NA,TRBV5-6,NA,TRBJ1-5,16,TGTGCCAGCAGCTTGGGCATCGGGCGGGTAGATCAGCCCCAGCATTTT,CASSLGIGRVDQPQHF
NA,TRBV27,NA,TRBJ2-3,14,TGTGCCAGCAAACCGGGACTGCCCTCCGATACGCAGTATTTT,CASKPGLPSDTQYF
NA,TRBV7-6,TRBD2,TRBJ2-7,15,TGTGCCAGCAGCTTACCCGGGGGGTCCTCCTACGAGCAGTACTTC,CASSLPGGSSYEQYF
NA,TRBV6-5,NA,TRBJ1-4,14,TGTGCCAGCAGGCCTTTGTCAGGTTCAGAAAAACTGTTTTTT,CASRPLSGSEKLFF
NA,TRBV5-6,NA,TRBJ1-2,17,TGTGCCAGCAGCTTGGCGTTCGGGATCTCTGCCAACTATGGCTACACCTTC,CASSLAFGISANYGYTF
NA,TRBV11-2,NA,TRBJ2-5,13,TGTGCCAGCAGCTCGCGGTACCAAGAGACCCAGTACTTC,CASSSRYQETQYF
NA,TRBV30,NA,TRBJ1-1,10,TGTGCCTGGAAGAGGACTGAAGCTTTCTTT,CAWKRTEAFF
NA,TRBV19,NA,TRBJ1-2,14,TGTGCCAGTAGCCGACAGGAAACCTCCTATGGCTACACCTTC,CASSRQETSYGYTF
NA,TRBV4-1,TRBD1,TRBJ1-2,15,TGCGCCAGCAGCCAGACAGGGGGCAATAACTATGGCTACACCTTC,CASSQTGGNNYGYTF
NA,TRBV11-2,TRBD1,TRBJ1-2,16,TGTGCCAGCAGCTTAGGAGCCGGGACAGGGAACTATGGCTACACCTTC,CASSLGAGTGNYGYTF
few,TRBV5-1,NA,TRBJ2-2,14,TGCGCCAGCAGCTTGGGGGCCGAGACCGGGGAGCTGTTTTTT,CASSLGAETGELFF
NA,TRBV30,TRBD2,TRBJ2-7,14,TGTGCCTGGGACAGCGGGGGGGCCTGGGACGAGCAGTACTTC,CAWDSGGAWDEQYF
NA,TRBV5-1,TRBD1,TRBJ2-7,15,TGCGCCAGCAGCATTACGGTGGGGACAGATTACGAGCAGTACTTC,CASSITVGTDYEQYF
NA,TRBV12-5,TRBD1,TRBJ2-2,16,TGTGCTAGTGGTTTCTGGGCAGGGGGCGGAACCGGGGAGCTGTTTTTT,CASGFWAGGGTGELFF
NA,TRBV6-5,TRBD1,TRBJ1-5,15,TGTGCCAGCAGTCCGAGTGGGGACAGGGATCAGCCCCAGCATTTT,CASSPSGDRDQPQHF
NA,TRBV10-1,TRBD1,TRBJ2-2,17,TGCGCCAGCGGGACCGGGACAGGGGGACAGGACACCGGGGAGCTGTTTTTT,CASGTGTGGQDTGELFF
NA,TRBV10-2,TRBD1,TRBJ2-3,15,TGCGCCAGCAGTGGACGGACAGGGAATACGGATACGCAGTATTTT,CASSGRTGNTDTQYF
NA,TRBV7-9,TRBD2,TRBJ2-5,13,TGTGCCAGCAGCCTATACGGGGAGGGGACCCAGTACTTC,CASSLYGEGTQYF
NA,TRBV5-4,NA,TRBJ2-3,14,TGTGCCAGCAGCTCGAAACGGGGCACAGATACGCAGTATTTT,CASSSKRGTDTQYF
NA,TRBV10-1,NA,TRBJ2-4,18,TGCGCCAGCAGTTACAGGGTGGTTAATTTTATAGCCAAAAACATTCAGTACTTC,CASSYRVVNFIAKNIQYF
NA,TRBV9,TRBD2,TRBJ2-5,16,TGTGCCAGCAGCGTAGACTTTGCGGGACTAGCAGGGACCCAGTACTTC,CASSVDFAGLAGTQYF
NA,TRBV2,TRBD2,TRBJ2-7,15,TGTGCCAGCAGAGGCCGTAGCGGGGGCGCCTACGAGCAGTACTTC,CASRGRSGGAYEQYF
NA,TRBV4-2,NA,TRBJ2-3,14,TGTGCCAGCAGCCAAGTACTGAGCACAGATACGCAGTATTTT,CASSQVLSTDTQYF
NA,TRBV5-1,TRBD1,TRBJ1-2,16,TGCGCCAGCAGCCCCGGGACAGGGGGGGGAAGCTATGGCTACACCTTC,CASSPGTGGGSYGYTF
NA,TRBV7-2,TRBD1,TRBJ2-2,17,TGTGCCAGCAGCTTCCTGACAGGGGCTACGAACACCGGGGAGCTGTTTTTT,CASSFLTGATNTGELFF
NA,TRBV10-1,NA,TRBJ2-6,14,TGCGCCAGCATTCCGGGGACTGGGGCCAACGTCCTGACTTTC,CASIPGTGANVLTF